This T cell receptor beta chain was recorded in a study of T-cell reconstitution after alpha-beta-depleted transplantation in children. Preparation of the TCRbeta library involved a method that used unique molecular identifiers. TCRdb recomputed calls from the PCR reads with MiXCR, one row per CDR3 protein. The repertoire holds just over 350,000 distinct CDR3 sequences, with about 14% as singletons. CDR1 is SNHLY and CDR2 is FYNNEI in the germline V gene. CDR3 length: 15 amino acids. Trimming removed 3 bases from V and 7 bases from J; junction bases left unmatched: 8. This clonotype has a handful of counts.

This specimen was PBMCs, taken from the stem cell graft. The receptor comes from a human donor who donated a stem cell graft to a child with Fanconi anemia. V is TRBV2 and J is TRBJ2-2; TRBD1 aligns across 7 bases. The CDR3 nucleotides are TGTGCCAGCAGTGAGACAGGGTTTGGTGTCGGGGAGCTGTTTTTT. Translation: CASSETGFGVGELFF.